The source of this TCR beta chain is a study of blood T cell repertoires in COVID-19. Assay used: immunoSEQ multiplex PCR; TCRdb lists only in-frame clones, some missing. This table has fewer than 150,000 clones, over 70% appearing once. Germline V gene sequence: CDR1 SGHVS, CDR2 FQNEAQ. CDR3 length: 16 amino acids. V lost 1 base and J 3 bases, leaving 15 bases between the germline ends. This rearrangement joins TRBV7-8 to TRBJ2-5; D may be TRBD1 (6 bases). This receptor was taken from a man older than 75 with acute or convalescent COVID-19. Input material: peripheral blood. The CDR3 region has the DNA TGTGCCAGCAGCTTAGTCCAGGGGAGTTTGGAAGAGACCCAGTACTTC. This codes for CASSLVQGSLEETQYF.